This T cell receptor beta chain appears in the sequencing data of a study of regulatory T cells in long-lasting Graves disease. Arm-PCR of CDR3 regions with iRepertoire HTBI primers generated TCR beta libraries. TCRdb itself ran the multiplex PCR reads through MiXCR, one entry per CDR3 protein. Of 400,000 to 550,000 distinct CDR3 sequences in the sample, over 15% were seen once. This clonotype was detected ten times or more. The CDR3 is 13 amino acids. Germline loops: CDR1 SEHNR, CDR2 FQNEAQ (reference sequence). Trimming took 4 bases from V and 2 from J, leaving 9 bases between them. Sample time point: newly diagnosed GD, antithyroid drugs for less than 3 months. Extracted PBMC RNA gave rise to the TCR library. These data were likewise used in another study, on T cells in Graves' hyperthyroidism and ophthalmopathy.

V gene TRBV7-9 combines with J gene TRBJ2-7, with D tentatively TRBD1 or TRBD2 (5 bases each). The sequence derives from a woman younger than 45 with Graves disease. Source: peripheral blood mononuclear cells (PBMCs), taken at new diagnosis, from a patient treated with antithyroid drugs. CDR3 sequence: CASSSRGAYEQYF. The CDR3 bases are TGTGCCAGCAGCTCCCGAGGGGCCTACGAGCAGTACTTC.